One and the same sample provided the 19 T cell receptor beta chains below, sequenced in a study of blood T cells in healthy people across ages. PCR was performed a second time for roughly 7 to 11 cycles using a sample-barcoded 5' primer and a J-beta primer mix. TCRdb reprocessed the 5' RACE reads via MiXCR and lists one record per CDR3 protein. The table includes around 1,700,000 distinct CDR3 sequences, roughly 30% detected once. Sequenced input: blood. Receptors originate from a woman aged 30 to 39 in good health.

This clonotype appeared a few times. The genes are TRBV5-1 and TRBJ1-6; 7 nucleotides match TRBD1. V lost 2 bases, J lost 13 bases, and 27 bases stayed unmatched. Germline V lookup: CDR1 SGHRS, CDR2 YFSETQ. This CDR3 region has 20 residues. DNA of the CDR3: TGCGCCAGCAGCTTCTTAACTGCGGGGTCGGAACAGGGGATCCGACTTCCCCTCCACTTT. Protein sequence: CASSFLTAGSEQGIRLPLHF.

The genes are TRBV7-2 and TRBJ1-2; TRBD1 matches at 8 bases. Germline V gene data show CDR1 as SGHTA and CDR2 as FQGNSA. Trimming cost V 7 bases and J 2 bases; bases outside gene matches: 9. The CDR3 is 15 residues long. CDR3 sequence: CASTRTGPANYGYTF. CDR3 DNA: TGTGCCAGCACACGGACAGGGCCGGCGAACTATGGCTACACCTTC.

The CDR3 DNA reads TGCAGTGCCGAGAAAACCCCAGATACGCAGTATTTT. It specifies CSAEKTPDTQYF. V and J are TRBV20-1 and TRBJ2-3; no clear D. V was cut by 6 bases and J by 4 bases, with 11 bases left in between. This CDR3 is built from 12 residues. Germline V gene data show CDR1 as DFQATT and CDR2 as SNEGSKA (reference sequence).

This clonotype has more than one count but fewer than ten. The CDR3 DNA sequence: TGTGCCAGCAGGCAACCGACAGGGGGCAACTATGGCTACACCTTC. Protein product: CASRQPTGGNYGYTF. The rearrangement links TRBV12-3 or TRBV12-4 to TRBJ1-2; TRBD1 agrees at 10 bases. CDR3 length equals 15 residues. J lost 2 bases, V lost 6 bases, and 6 bases had no gene match.

The CDR3 is CASSLFDFGEQFF. The CDR3 DNA is TGTGCCAGCAGCTTATTCGATTTCGGTGAGCAGTTCTTC. The J gene is TRBJ2-1, the V gene TRBV7-9, with unresolved D. Trimming stripped 2 bases from V and 9 bases from J, with 11 bases between. Germline values: CDR1 SEHNR, CDR2 FQNEAQ (reference sequence). This CDR3 comprises 13 residues.

This clonotype was seen repeatedly, ten times or more. The chain couples TRBV29-1 to TRBJ1-2, with D unresolved. CDR1 is SQVTM and CDR2 is ANQGSEA in the germline V gene. The V end lost 2 bases, the J end lost 0 bases, and 13 bases lay between the germline ends. The CDR3 extends over 15 amino acids. CDR3: CSVESQILANYGYTF. CDR3 sequence (DNA): TGCAGCGTTGAATCACAGATCCTAGCTAACTATGGCTACACCTTC.

This clonotype was seen a few times. CDR3 in amino acids: CATSGTSGVNEQFF. The CDR3 DNA is TGTGCCACCAGCGGGACTAGCGGGGTAAATGAGCAGTTCTTC. The J gene is TRBJ2-1, the V gene TRBV15; 13 nucleotides match TRBD2. Germline V gene lookup returns CDR1 LNHNV and CDR2 YYDKDF (reference sequence). V trimming: 5 bases; J trimming: 7 bases; junction bases outside the gene matches: 2. The CDR3 length is 14 residues.

This clonotype was seen at least ten times. This chain joins TRBV29-1 and TRBJ2-7; tentative D call: TRBD1 (6 bases). This CDR3 comprises 12 residues. Per the germline V gene, CDR1 is SQVTM and CDR2 is ANQGSEA. The V and J ends lost 8 bases and 3 bases respectively, with 14 bases between them. DNA of the CDR3: TGCAGCACCCGGGACATCTACTACGAGCAGTACTTC. It specifies CSTRDIYYEQYF.

This clonotype occurred many times. This chain uses TRBV12-3 or TRBV12-4 with TRBJ2-5; 7 bases line up with TRBD1. With 5 bases clipped from V and 5 bases from J, the junction kept 8 bases outside the gene matches. The CDR3 runs 14 residues. The CDR3 region is CASSPRGHGETQYF. The CDR3 nucleotides are TGTGCCAGCAGTCCTAGGGGGCACGGGGAGACCCAGTACTTC.

The rearrangement links TRBV5-1 to TRBJ2-5; no reliable D call. The CDR3 is 14 amino acids. Trimming removed 0 bases from V and 3 bases from J, with 9 bases in between. Per germline, CDR1 SGHRS and CDR2 YFSETQ. The CDR3 protein is CASSLVTQEETQYF. DNA of the CDR3: TGCGCCAGCAGCTTGGTAACCCAAGAAGAGACCCAGTACTTC. The whole variable domain, remainder taken from reference TRBV5-1 and TRBJ2-5, is KAGVTQTPRYLIKTRGQQVTLSCSPISGHRSVSWYQQTPGQGLQFLFEYFSETQRNKGNFPGRFSGRQFSNSRSEMNVSTLELGDSALYLCASSLVTQEETQYFGPGTRLLVL.

The chain employs TRBV3-1 and TRBJ1-2; the D gene is possibly TRBD1 (5 bases). From germline, CDR1 is LGHDT and CDR2 YNNKEL (reference sequence). The CDR3 runs to 14 residues. Between the trimmed V and J ends, which lost 4 bases and 8 bases, there was a span of 17 bases. CDR3 DNA: TGTGCCAGCAGCCGCCAGGGCCCAGTTGGGGGCTACACCTTC. As protein: CASSRQGPVGGYTF.

Regarding this clonotype: This could be a read error, since a much larger clone is one nucleotide away. The chain carries TRBV4-1 and TRBJ2-3; 8 bases map to TRBD2. Germline CDR1 is MGHRA and CDR2 is YSYEKL. This CDR3 has 17 residues. Written as DNA, the CDR3 is TGCGTCAGCAGCCCCCCCCCAGCGGGGGCTGGCACAGATACGCAGTATTTT. It yields the protein CVSSPPPAGAGTDTQYF.

This clonotype was observed many times. This chain connects TRBV5-5 to TRBJ2-5, with unresolved D. The CDR3 is 15 residues long. In germline, CDR1 is SGHKS, CDR2 YYEKEE (reference sequence). V lost 4 bases to trimming and J lost 5 bases, with 18 bases between them. The CDR3 spells CASSPGRNVRETQYF. The CDR3 bases are TGTGCCAGCAGCCCCGGACGGAATGTGCGGGAGACCCAGTACTTC.

The chain joins TRBV12-3 or TRBV12-4 to TRBJ2-2; D gene ambiguous. Trimming pared 3 bases from V and 7 bases from J, leaving 9 bases between. CDR3 size: 13 residues. CDR3 sequence (DNA): TGTGCCAGCAGTTTCGTGGCGAACGGGGAGCTGTTTTTT. This translates into CASSFVANGELFF.

V gene TRBV6-6 combines with J gene TRBJ2-7, with D perhaps given as TRBD1 or TRBD2 (5 bases each). The length of the CDR3 is 15 residues. V was pared by 5 bases and J by 0 bases, with 14 bases between. Germline V gene lookup returns CDR1 MNHNY and CDR2 SVGAGI (reference sequence). This CDR3 is CASSRGVMGSYEQYF. The DNA for the CDR3 is TGTGCCAGCAGTCGAGGGGTTATGGGCTCCTACGAGCAGTACTTC.

The chain uses TRBV20-1 and TRBJ2-3, with TRBD1 identical over 7 bases. V dropped 8 bases and J dropped 2; count of bases not matched to a gene: 7. The CDR3 is made up of 13 amino acids. Germline V gene sequence: CDR1 DFQATT, CDR2 SNEGSKA (reference sequence). CDR3 in amino acids: CSPWTGTTDTQYF. The CDR3 nucleotides are TGCAGTCCGTGGACAGGAACCACAGATACGCAGTATTTT.

This clonotype has a handful of counts. V usage is TRBV7-9 and J usage is TRBJ1-2; 9 bases fit TRBD1. This CDR3 is 14 amino acids long. With 5 bases clipped from V and 7 bases from J, the junction kept 8 bases outside the gene matches. Germline V lookup: CDR1 SEHNR, CDR2 FQNEAQ (reference sequence). For the CDR3, the DNA is TGTGCCAGCAGCCCTACAGGGGGCGGTGGTGGCTACACCTTC. This codes for CASSPTGGGGGYTF. The whole variable domain, remainder taken from reference TRBV7-9 and TRBJ1-2, is DTGVSQNPRHKITKRGQNVTFRCDPISEHNRLYWYRQTLGQGPEFLTYFQNEAQLEKSRLLSDRFSAERPKGSFSTLEIQRTEQGDSAMYLCASSPTGGGGGYTFGSGTRLTVV.

The V call is TRBV12-5, the J call TRBJ1-1; D is uncertain. Germline V gene lookup returns CDR1 LGHNT and CDR2 FRNRAP. This CDR3 comprises 12 residues. Trimming removed 3 bases at V and 3 bases at J, with 5 bases between. CDR3 protein: CASGLLDTEAFF. For the CDR3, the DNA is TGTGCTAGTGGTTTACTAGACACTGAAGCTTTCTTT.

There are a few counts of this clonotype. The chain recombines TRBV20-1 with TRBJ2-4; D is unresolved. Near its end, the DNA agrees better with TRBJ2-7, so the J call may be wrong. Germline CDR1 DFQATT, CDR2 SNEGSKA (reference sequence). This CDR3 has 10 amino acids. DNA of the CDR3: TGCAGTGCTATGTGGGACGAGCAGTACTTC. Its protein is CSAMWDEQYF.